The 22 T cell receptor beta chains below all came from one sample that was sequenced in a study of shared clonotypes between healthy human individuals. Profiling relied on immunoSEQ multiplex PCR, and the TCRdb table lists in-frame clones only, not all of them. The sample includes about 2.4 million clones, around 90% of them seen just once. The source material was naive CD4+ T cells sorted from blood. As for subset: CD45RA+ positively selected. The receptors shown here come from a young man in good health.

This rearrangement joins TRBV11-2 to TRBJ2-5; unclear D gene. The length of the CDR3 is 17 residues. CDR1 and CDR2 (germline): SGHAT, FQNNGV. Trimming pared 5 bases from V and 7 bases from J, leaving 26 bases between. The CDR3 DNA is TGTGCCAGCAGCCCCGGCGACGGGTCCTTCCGAGCCAGGACCCAGTACTTC. This translates into CASSPGDGSFRARTQYF.

This clone has just a few counts. V gene TRBV19 combines with J gene TRBJ1-2; D uncertain. The CDR3 spans 11 residues. Trimming removed 6 bases at V and 7 bases at J, with 9 bases between. Germline assignment: CDR1 LNHDA and CDR2 SQIVND (reference sequence). In DNA, the CDR3 is TGTGCCAGTAGCACGACCGCTGGCTACACCTTC. This sequence encodes CASSTTAGYTF. The full variable domain, with the rest looked up from reference TRBV19 and TRBJ1-2, is DGGITQSPKYLFRKEGQNVTLSCEQNLNHDAMYWYRQDPGQGLRLIYYSQIVNDFQKGDIAEGYSVSREKKESFPLTVTSAQKNPTAFYLCASSTTAGYTFGSGTRLTVV.

V usage is TRBV7-9 and J usage is TRBJ1-6; no firm D call. Trimming took 5 bases from V and 6 from J, leaving 14 bases between them. The CDR3 runs 15 residues. Germline lookup yields CDR1 SEHNR and CDR2 FQNEAQ (reference sequence). The CDR3 region has the DNA TGTGCCAGCAGCCCCTCTCCCAGCTCTAATTCACCCCTCCACTTT. Protein product: CASSPSPSSNSPLHF. Using reference TRBV7-9 and TRBJ1-6 for the parts outside the CDR3, the full variable domain is DTGVSQNPRHKITKRGQNVTFRCDPISEHNRLYWYRQTLGQGPEFLTYFQNEAQLEKSRLLSDRFSAERPKGSFSTLEIQRTEQGDSAMYLCASSPSPSSNSPLHFGNGTRLTVT.

This sequence joins TRBV7-8 and TRBJ1-4; TRBD1 matches 8 bases. Germline V gives CDR1 SGHVS, CDR2 FQNEAQ. The CDR3 sequence is 15 residues long. The V segment lost 1 base and the J segment 8 bases; nucleotides outside the gene matches: 6. The CDR3 DNA is TGTGCCAGCAGCTTAGTCAGCAGGGGGCTGGAAAAACTGTTTTTT. Translating gives CASSLVSRGLEKLFF.

The V and J genes are TRBV30 and TRBJ2-1, with TRBD1 matching over 9 bases. Trimming removed 2 bases from V and 9 bases from J; junction bases left unmatched: 5. CDR3 length equals 13 residues. The V gene's germline CDR1 is GTSNPN and CDR2 SVGIG (reference sequence). DNA for the CDR3: TGTGCCTGGAGTAGTACAGGGGGCGGTGAGCAGTTCTTC. This codes for CAWSSTGGGEQFF.

The chain recombines TRBV28 with TRBJ2-1; D perhaps matches TRBD1 (6 bases). In germline, CDR1 is MDHEN, CDR2 SYDVKM. This CDR3 is 13 amino acids long. The germline V and J ends were trimmed by 10 bases and 0 bases, with 10 bases remaining between them. The CDR3 here is CATLTGSYNEQFF. In DNA, the CDR3 is TGTGCCACCTTGACAGGCTCCTACAATGAGCAGTTCTTC. Full variable domain (remainder filled in from reference TRBV28 and TRBJ2-1): DVKVTQSSRYLVKRTGEKVFLECVQDMDHENMFWYRQDPGLGLRLIYFSYDVKMKEKGDIPEGYSVSREKKERFSLILESASTNQTSMYLCATLTGSYNEQFFGPGTRLTVL.

This sequence joins TRBV29-1 and TRBJ2-5, with TRBD1 as a possible D gene (8 bases). The V gene lost 2 bases and the J gene lost 5 bases, with 12 bases spanning the gap. Looked up from germline, CDR1 is SQVTM and CDR2 is ANQGSEA. The CDR3 is made up of 13 amino acids. CDR3 bases: TGCAGCGTTGAAACAGGGGGGGTGGAGACCCAGTACTTC. Translated, it gives CSVETGGVETQYF.

A few counts support this clone. A junction boundary mismatches the germline segment, possibly from a read error. This specimen includes other DNA sequences encoding the same CDR3. The rearrangement uses TRBV15 and TRBJ1-2; 7 bases fit TRBD1. The CDR3 spans 13 residues. Germline V gene data show CDR1 as LNHNV and CDR2 as YYDKDF (reference sequence). The CDR3 sequence is CATSRGGGYGYTF. CDR3 DNA: TGTGCCACCAGTAGAGGGGGCGGCTATGGCTACACCTTC. The whole variable domain, remainder taken from reference TRBV15 and TRBJ1-2, is DAMVIQNPRYQVTQFGKPVTLSCSQTLNHNVMYWYQQKSSQAPKLLFHYYDKDFNNEADTPDNFQSRRPNTSFCFLDIRSPGLGDTAMYLCATSRGGGYGYTFGSGTRLTVV.

V and J are TRBV27 and TRBJ1-6; D is possibly TRBD1 (6 bases). Germline V gene lookup returns CDR1 MNHEY and CDR2 SMNVEV (reference sequence). This CDR3 contains 15 residues. Trimming took 3 bases from V and 6 from J, leaving 12 bases between them. The CDR3 sequence is CASSLGTSSNSPLHF. CDR3 sequence (DNA): TGTGCCAGCAGTTTGGGGACATCTTCTAATTCACCCCTCCACTTT.

V usage is TRBV2 and J usage is TRBJ2-4; D remains ambiguous. This CDR3 comprises 14 residues. V was trimmed by 2 bases and J by 8 bases, leaving 13 bases between them. Germline values: CDR1 SNHLY, CDR2 FYNNEI. The CDR3, as DNA: TGTGCCAGCAGTGAACGGACCGGAAAGTACATTCAGTACTTC. It specifies CASSERTGKYIQYF.

V gene TRBV7-8 combines with J gene TRBJ2-7; 11 bases line up with TRBD2. Germline V gives CDR1 SGHVS, CDR2 FQNEAQ. CDR3 length: 18 amino acids. The V segment lost 5 bases and the J segment 6 bases; nucleotides outside the gene matches: 18. The CDR3 reads CASSPGRLAGGRGGEQYF. Written as DNA, the CDR3 is TGTGCCAGCAGCCCGGGGAGGCTAGCGGGGGGAAGGGGAGGCGAGCAGTACTTC.

The chain combines TRBV6-5 with TRBJ1-1; D is undetermined. The CDR3 has 14 amino acids. Per the germline V gene, CDR1 is MNHEY and CDR2 is SVGAGI. Trimming left V 2 bases short and J 4 bases short, with 11 bases between. The CDR3 nucleotides read TGTGCCAGCAGTTACCGACGGAGTCGCACTGAAGCTTTCTTT. Its translation is CASSYRRSRTEAFF.

The chain has TRBV11-2 and TRBJ2-2; D call uncertain. CDR3 size: 14 residues. Trimming removed 2 bases from V and 4 bases from J, with 8 bases in between. Per the germline V gene, CDR1 is SGHAT and CDR2 is FQNNGV. In DNA form, the CDR3 reads TGTGCCAGCAGCTTAAGCTGGGCCACCGGGGAGCTGTTTTTT. Its translation is CASSLSWATGELFF.

V is TRBV18 and J is TRBJ2-5; TRBD1 aligns across 7 bases. Germline assignment: CDR1 KGHSH and CDR2 LQKENI. The trim removed 3 bases at V and 2 bases at J, leaving 12 bases unmatched. The CDR3 is 17 residues long. The CDR3 nucleotides read TGTGCCAGCTCACCGCCGCAGGGGGATAAAATTCAAGAGACCCAGTACTTC. Protein sequence: CASSPPQGDKIQETQYF.

The rearrangement uses TRBV7-8 and TRBJ2-3; 13 bases are shared with TRBD2. V shed 8 bases, J shed 3 bases, and the junction held 5 bases outside the gene matches. The CDR3 runs to 15 residues. Germline CDR1 and CDR2: SGHVS and FQNEAQ. The CDR3 here is CASGMTSGGTDTQYF. In DNA form, the CDR3 reads TGTGCCAGCGGCATGACTAGCGGGGGGACAGATACGCAGTATTTT.

This chain connects TRBV6-1 to TRBJ2-1; possible D gene TRBD1, 6 bases. CDR1 is MNHNS and CDR2 is SASEGT in the germline V gene. Trimming shortened V by 4 bases and J by 5 bases, and 6 bases separated the two germline ends. The CDR3 runs 12 residues. The CDR3 spells CASSGQDNEQFF. As DNA, the CDR3 is TGTGCCAGCAGTGGACAGGACAATGAGCAGTTCTTC.

About this clone itself: The sample holds other DNA sequences that translate to the same CDR3. The rearrangement joins TRBV5-1 to TRBJ1-1; TRBD1 is a possible D gene (6 bases). The germline V gene encodes CDR1 SGHRS and CDR2 YFSETQ. CDR3 length: 13 amino acids. V shed 1 base and J shed 5 bases, with 9 bases lying between them. The CDR3 DNA follows: TGCGCCAGCAGCTTGCAGGGGCGGACTGAAGCTTTCTTT. It codes for CASSLQGRTEAFF.

The V gene is TRBV5-1, the J gene TRBJ1-1; D is unresolved. Deletions cut 0 bases from V and 10 bases from J, with 7 bases between. CDR3 length equals 11 residues. Germline V lookup: CDR1 SGHRS, CDR2 YFSETQ. CDR3 nucleotides: TGCGCCAGCAGCTTGGCCAGTAGAGCTTTCTTT. Its translation is CASSLASRAFF.

The rearrangement joins TRBV4-1 to TRBJ1-2; weak D call: TRBD1 (6 bases). V was shortened by 1 base and J by 7 bases, with 16 bases between the two germline ends. Germline-derived CDR1 and CDR2 are MGHRA and YSYEKL. The CDR3 length is 15 residues. CDR3 nucleotide sequence: TGCGCCAGCAGCCAAGGTCCTTCTTTGGGGGCTGGCTACACCTTC. Its protein is CASSQGPSLGAGYTF.

This rearrangement joins TRBV19 to TRBJ2-1; TRBD2 aligns across 12 bases. CDR1 is LNHDA, CDR2 SQIVND, per germline (reference sequence). The CDR3 totals 18 residues. The trim removed 6 bases at V and 8 bases at J, leaving 17 bases unmatched. The CDR3 protein is CASRKTSGGAKTPHEQFF. Here the CDR3 DNA reads TGTGCCAGTAGGAAGACTAGCGGGGGAGCCAAGACCCCCCATGAGCAGTTCTTC.

This sequence joins TRBV2 and TRBJ1-2; TRBD1 aligns across 7 bases. Germline CDR1 is SNHLY and CDR2 is FYNNEI. CDR3 length: 13 residues. V trimming: 6 bases; J trimming: 8 bases; junction bases outside the gene matches: 9. CDR3 sequence reads: CASRDRSLKGYTF. DNA for the CDR3: TGTGCCAGCAGGGACAGGAGTCTAAAAGGCTACACCTTC.

Comments on this clone: The sample has other DNA sequences that encode this CDR3 too. The chain has TRBV19 and TRBJ1-4, with a possible D match to TRBD1 (5 bases). CDR1 and CDR2 (germline): LNHDA, SQIVND (reference sequence). The CDR3 has 15 amino acids. V lost 4 bases, J lost 1 base, and 10 bases lay in between. The CDR3 DNA reads TGTGCCAGTAGTAGGCAGGGAGGAACTAATGAAAAACTGTTTTTT. It is translated as CASSRQGGTNEKLFF.